This is a list of T cell receptor beta chains from one sample in a study of shared clonotypes between healthy human individuals. Here immunoSEQ multiplex PCR was the method, and the copy in TCRdb shows in-frame clones only, minus some. The repertoire holds under 850,000 clones, with 72% as singletons. The material sequenced was memory CD4+ T cells sorted from blood. These receptors were collected from a woman in her twenties or thirties in good health. CDR3s leave out the opening cysteine and the closing phenylalanine or tryptophan. Fields, in order: J gene, clone size, V gene, CDR3 protein. Rows give clone size only sometimes, using once, few, many, or a class for an expanded clone.

>TRBJ2-7|NA|TRBV14
ASSQTTSGQKY
>TRBJ1-4|NA|TRBV18
ASSRDREPTTNEKLF
>TRBJ2-7|NA|TRBV11-2
ASSLASRYGEQY
>TRBJ1-1|NA|TRBV10-1
ASSEMGSSTEAF
>TRBJ2-4|once|TRBV6-5
ASSSGRPLGNIQY
>TRBJ2-1|few|TRBV19
ASTPRESLNEQF
>TRBJ2-5|NA|TRBV27
ASSSYSRGETQY
>TRBJ2-2|NA|TRBV6-4
ASRPGPESGELF
>TRBJ2-7|few|TRBV18
ASSPGQSYEQY
>TRBJ2-7|few|TRBV28
ASSLDRFDRVRTEQY
>NA|NA|TRBV6-5
ASSSSWQGSSYEQY
>TRBJ2-7|NA|TRBV7-9
ASSLGNWGISYEQY
>TRBJ1-2|NA|TRBV18
ASSPDRDLGYGYT
>TRBJ1-6|NA|TRBV11-2
ASSSGGNSPLH
>TRBJ2-1|NA|TRBV5-1
ASRAPGNNNNEQF
>TRBJ2-3|once|TRBV5-1
ASRKGPSTDTQY
>TRBJ2-3|NA|TRBV28
ASSFASTDTQY
>TRBJ2-4|once|TRBV11-2
ASSLEGGNRAGQY
>TRBJ2-7|NA|TRBV7-8
ASSRTAVPNYEQY
>TRBJ1-3|once|TRBV7-8
ASSLTGNTIY
>TRBJ2-2|NA|TRBV2
ASRGLAGGPGELF
>TRBJ1-3|NA|TRBV27
ASSLRGLGNTIY
>TRBJ2-2|NA|TRBV7-9
ASSKSGSSAGELF
>TRBJ2-7|NA|TRBV19
ASSISSVSYEQY
>TRBJ2-5|NA|TRBV2
ASKRARTGAQETQY
>TRBJ1-2|NA|TRBV28
ASGQNYGYI